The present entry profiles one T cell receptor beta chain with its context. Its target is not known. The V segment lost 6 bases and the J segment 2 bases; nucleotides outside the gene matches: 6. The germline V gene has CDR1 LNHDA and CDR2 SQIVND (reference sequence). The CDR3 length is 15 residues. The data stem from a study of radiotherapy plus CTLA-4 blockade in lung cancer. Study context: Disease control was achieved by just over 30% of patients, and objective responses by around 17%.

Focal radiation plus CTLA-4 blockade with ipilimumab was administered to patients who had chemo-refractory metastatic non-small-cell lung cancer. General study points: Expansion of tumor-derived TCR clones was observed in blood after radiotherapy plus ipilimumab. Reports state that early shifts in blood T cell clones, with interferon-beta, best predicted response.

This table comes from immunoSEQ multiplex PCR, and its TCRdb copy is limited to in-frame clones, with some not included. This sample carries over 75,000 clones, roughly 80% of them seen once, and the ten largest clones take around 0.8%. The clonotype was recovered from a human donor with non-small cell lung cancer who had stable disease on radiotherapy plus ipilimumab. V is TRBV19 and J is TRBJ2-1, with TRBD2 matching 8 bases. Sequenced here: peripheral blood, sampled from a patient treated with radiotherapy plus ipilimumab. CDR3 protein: CASRPPGLAYNEQFF. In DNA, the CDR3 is TGTGCCAGTAGACCTCCGGGACTAGCCTACAATGAGCAGTTCTTC.